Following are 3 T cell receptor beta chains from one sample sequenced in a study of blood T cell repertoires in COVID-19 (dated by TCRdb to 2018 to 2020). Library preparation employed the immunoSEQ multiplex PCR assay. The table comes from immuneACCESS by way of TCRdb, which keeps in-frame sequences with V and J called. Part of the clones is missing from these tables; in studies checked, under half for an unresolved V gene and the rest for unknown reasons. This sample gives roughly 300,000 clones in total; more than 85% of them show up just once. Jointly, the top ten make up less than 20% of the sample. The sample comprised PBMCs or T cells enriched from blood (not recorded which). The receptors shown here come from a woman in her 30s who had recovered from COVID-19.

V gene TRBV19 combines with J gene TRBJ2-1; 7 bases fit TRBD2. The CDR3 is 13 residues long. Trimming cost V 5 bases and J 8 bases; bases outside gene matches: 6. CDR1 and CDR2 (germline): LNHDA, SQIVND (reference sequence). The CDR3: CASSAGEVYEQFF. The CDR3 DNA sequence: TGTGCCAGTAGTGCGGGAGAGGTTTATGAGCAGTTCTTC.

CDR3 coding DNA: TGTGCCAGCAGCTTGGCGACTAGCGGGGGGCGGTGGGATACGCAGTATTTT. Its protein is CASSLATSGGRWDTQYF. The rearrangement uses TRBV5-4 and TRBJ2-3; 13 bases align to TRBD2. Germline V CDR1 and CDR2: SGHNT, YYREEE (reference sequence). The CDR3 is 17 amino acids. Trimming at V came to 0 bases and at J to 6 bases, leaving 7 bases not matched to a gene.

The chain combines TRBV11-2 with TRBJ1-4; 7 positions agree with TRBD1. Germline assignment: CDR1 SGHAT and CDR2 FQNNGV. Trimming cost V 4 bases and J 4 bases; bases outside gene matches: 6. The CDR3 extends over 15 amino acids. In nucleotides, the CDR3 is TGTGCCAGCAGCTCCTACAGGGGACGTAATGAAAAACTGTTTTTT. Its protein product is CASSSYRGRNEKLFF.